The 5 T cell receptor beta chains given below trace back to one sample, sequenced in a study of CXCR3-negative and CXCR3-positive naive CD8 T cells. Preparation of TRB cDNA libraries relied on 5' RACE carrying UMI labels. TCRdb derives one entry per CDR3 protein from the 5' RACE reads, leaving out DNA. This sample lists several thousand distinct CDR3 sequences; its ten largest clones have roughly 1.7%. General observations from the study: CXCR3-positive naive cells had more hydrophobic TRB CDR3s than CXCR3-negative naive cells.

These receptors are not linked to any known antigen. Sequenced material: naive CXCR3+ CD8+ T cells from blood. Documented subset: CD45RO-CCR7+CD27+CD95- naive CD8+ T cells expressing CXCR3 (TNR3+). These receptors all stem from a human donor in good health. Some clones in this sample may be carry-over from other donors' samples.

The chain uses TRBV7-3 and TRBJ1-2; TCRdb outputs TRBD1, but without DNA this stays unchecked. Germline V gene sequence: CDR1 SGHTA, CDR2 FQGTGA. The CDR3 extends over 15 amino acids. The CDR3 spells CASSLQGQSLEGYTF.

The chain recombines TRBV12-3 or TRBV12-4 with TRBJ2-3; TCRdb's assignment of TRBD2 cannot be checked, as there is no DNA. The CDR3 runs to 15 residues. The CDR3 is CASNFFSGDTDTQYF.

This clonotype is labeled medium-sized based on frequency. The chain combines TRBV5-1 with TRBJ1-1. The V gene's germline CDR1 is SGHRS and CDR2 YFSETQ. The CDR3 is 12 amino acids. CDR3 sequence reads: CATSKGEGSAFF. Complete variable domain (other parts from reference TRBV5-1 and TRBJ1-1): KAGVTQTPRYLIKTRGQQVTLSCSPISGHRSVSWYQQTPGQGLQFLFEYFSETQRNKGNFPGRFSGRQFSNSRSEMNVSTLELGDSALYLCATSKGEGSAFFGQGTRLTVV.

The CDR3 sequence is CASSETGGTYWETQYF. This chain links TRBV25-1 with TRBJ2-5; TCRdb picks TRBD1, but there is no DNA to check that call. The CDR3 spans 16 residues. Germline V gives CDR1 MGHDK, CDR2 SYGVNS. The whole variable domain, filled in from reference TRBV25-1 and TRBJ2-5, reads EADIYQTPRYLVIGTGKKITLECSQTMGHDKMYWYQQDPGMELHLIHYSYGVNSTEKGDLSSESTVSRIRTEHFPLTLESARPSHTSQYLCASSETGGTYWETQYFGPGTRLLVL.

V and J are TRBV5-1 and TRBJ2-3; TCRdb's assignment of TRBD1 cannot be checked, as there is no DNA. The CDR3 totals 14 residues. CDR1 is SGHRS, CDR2 YFSETQ, per germline. CDR3 loop: CASSPLGGTDTQYF.